The clone carrying this TCR beta chain was seen a handful of times. Participants reported their clinical history, and cohort assignment relied on those reports. The protocol was immunoSEQ multiplex PCR, while the TCRdb copy is restricted to in-frame clones and leaves out a portion. The data show roughly 220,000 clones, with roughly four fifths seen just once and 15% held by the top ten. The data stem from a study of blood T cell repertoires in COVID-19. Study details: COVID-19 samples from acute and convalescent phases originated in the United States, Italy and Spain. Nucleic acid was either cDNA or gDNA, and it came from T cells, B-cell-depleted T cells, or PBMCs.

The germline V and J ends were trimmed by 0 bases and 2 bases, with 14 bases remaining between them. This CDR3 has 16 residues. The V gene's germline CDR1 is SNHLY and CDR2 FYNNEI. This rearrangement joins TRBV2 to TRBJ2-7, with D possibly being TRBD2 (6 bases). This sequence was found in a middle-aged man who had recovered from COVID-19. Material for sequencing was PBMCs or T cells enriched from blood (not recorded which). CDR3 sequence reads: CASSEALGGVPYEQYF. In DNA, the CDR3 is TGTGCCAGCAGTGAAGCGCTAGGAGGGGTCCCCTACGAGCAGTACTTC.